The clone carrying this T cell receptor (beta chain) was recorded only once. Its antigen is currently unknown. An end of the junction does not agree with germline; a read error may underlie this. Noted time point: week 47, end of study. Vaccine doses each comprised 300 ug of mutant IDH1 20-mer peptide, with topical imiquimod. Each donor presented with a new WHO grade 3 or 4 astrocytoma that tested IDH1-mutant and showed ATRX loss. This CDR3 spans 14 amino acids. The V gene's germline CDR1 is MNHEY and CDR2 SMNVEV (reference sequence). The data were taken from a study of a mutant IDH1 vaccine in newly diagnosed glioma. In the study overall: Vaccines began 4-6 weeks after radiotherapy alone, or with temozolomide cycles. Study-level findings and limits: The vaccine induced immune responses, and these occurred in over 90% of patients.

The table came from immunoSEQ multiplex PCR; TCRdb's copy has only in-frame clones and leaves some out. This sample carries about 84,000 clones, 75% to 85% of them seen once, and the ten largest clones take approximately 5%. The clonotype was recovered from a man between 35 and 55 years old with glioma. The chain carries TRBV27 and TRBJ1-1; 8 nucleotides match TRBD1. The input for sequencing was PBMCs, taken from a glioma patient whose treatment included an IDH1 peptide vaccine. CDR3 protein: CATKGRTGNTGAFF. DNA for the CDR3: TGTGCCACTAAGGGGCGGACAGGGAACACTGGAGCTTTCTTT.